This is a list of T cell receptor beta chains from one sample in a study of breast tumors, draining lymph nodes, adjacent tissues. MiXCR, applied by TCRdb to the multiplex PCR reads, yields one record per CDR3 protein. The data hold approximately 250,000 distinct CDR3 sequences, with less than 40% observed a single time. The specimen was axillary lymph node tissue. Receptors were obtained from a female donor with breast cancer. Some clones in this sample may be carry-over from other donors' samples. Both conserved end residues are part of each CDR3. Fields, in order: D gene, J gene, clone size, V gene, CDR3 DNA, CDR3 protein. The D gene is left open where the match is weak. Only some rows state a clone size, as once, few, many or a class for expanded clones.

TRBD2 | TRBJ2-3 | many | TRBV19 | TGTGCCAGTCGACTAGCGGGGGCAGATACGCAGTATTTT | CASRLAGADTQYF
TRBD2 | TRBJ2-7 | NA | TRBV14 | TGTGCCAGCAGCCCAAGGACTAGCGGGACAATCTCCTACGAGCAGTACTTC | CASSPRTSGTISYEQYF
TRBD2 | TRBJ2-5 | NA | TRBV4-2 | TGTGCCAGCAGATGGGGGCTAGCGGGCAACCAAGAGACCCAGTACTTC | CASRWGLAGNQETQYF
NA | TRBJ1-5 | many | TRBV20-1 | TGCAGTGCTATTTCAGGGGTGATTAGCAATCAGCCCCAGCATTTT | CSAISGVISNQPQHF
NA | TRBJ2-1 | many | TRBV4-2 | TGTGCCAGCAGCCAAGTCGAGCCAGGGGACGCCTCCTACAATGAGCAGTTCTTC | CASSQVEPGDASYNEQFF
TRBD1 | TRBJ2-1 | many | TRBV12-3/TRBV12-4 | TGTGCCAGCAGAAGAAAACAGGGGTACAATGAGCAGTTCTTC | CASRRKQGYNEQFF
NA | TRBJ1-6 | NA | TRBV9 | TGTGCCAGCAGTTTAGGCGGCAGCTATAATTCACCCCTCCACTTT | CASSLGGSYNSPLHF
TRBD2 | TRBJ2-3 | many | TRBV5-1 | TGCGCCAGCAGCTTGGGGTGGGCGGAGCGGGAGTGGTTAACAGATACGCAGTATTTT | CASSLGWAEREWLTDTQYF
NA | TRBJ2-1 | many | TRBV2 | TGTGCCAGCAGCCTTCGGCCTACGAGCTCCTACAATGAGCAGTTCTTC | CASSLRPTSSYNEQFF
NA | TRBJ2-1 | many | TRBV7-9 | TGTGCCAGCAGCGGCGGCGTAAGCTCCTACAATGAGCAGTTCTTC | CASSGGVSSYNEQFF
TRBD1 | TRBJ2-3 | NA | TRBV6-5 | TGTGCCAGCAGTTCAGACTGGAGGACAGGGCGCACAGATACGCAGTATTTT | CASSSDWRTGRTDTQYF
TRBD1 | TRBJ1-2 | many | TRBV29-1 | TGCAGCGCGCGTCCAGGGACAGGGGACGGCTACACCTTC | CSARPGTGDGYTF
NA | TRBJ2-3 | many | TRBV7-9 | TGTGCCAGCAGCTTAGTGGATCGAATCCCAGATACGCAGTATTTT | CASSLVDRIPDTQYF
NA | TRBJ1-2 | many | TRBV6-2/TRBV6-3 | TGTGCCAGCAGTTACTCCGGACAGTATGGCTACACCTTC | CASSYSGQYGYTF
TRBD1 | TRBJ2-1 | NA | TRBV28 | TGTGCCAGCAGTAGTCCCGGACAGGGGGCTTACAATGAGCAGTTCTTC | CASSSPGQGAYNEQFF
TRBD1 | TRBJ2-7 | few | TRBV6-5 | TGTGCCAGCAGTCACTCCTGGACAGGTTCCTCTTACGAGCAGTACTTC | CASSHSWTGSSYEQYF
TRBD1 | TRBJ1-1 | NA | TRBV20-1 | TGCAGTGCTAGGGACAGGGGAGGGGTTGAAGCTTTCTTT | CSARDRGGVEAFF
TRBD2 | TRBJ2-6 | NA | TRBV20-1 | TGCAGTGCTATGTCCGGGGGGAGCGCTGGGGCCAACGTCCTGACTTTC | CSAMSGGSAGANVLTF
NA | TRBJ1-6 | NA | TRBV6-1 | TGTGCCAGCAGTGAAAGCGGAGGGGTCGGGAATTCACCCCTCCACTTT | CASSESGGVGNSPLHF
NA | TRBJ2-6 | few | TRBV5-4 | TGTGCCAGCAGCCTTCAGCAAGGGGGGTTAGGGGCCAACGTCCTGACTTTC | CASSLQQGGLGANVLTF
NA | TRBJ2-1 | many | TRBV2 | TGTGCCAGCAGTGAATTCCTGGGACGGAGTATGGAGCAGTTCTTC | CASSEFLGRSMEQFF
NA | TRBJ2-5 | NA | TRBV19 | TGTGCCAGTAGTATTGGGCGCGTTGGCGGCGGGGAGACCCAGTACTTC | CASSIGRVGGGETQYF
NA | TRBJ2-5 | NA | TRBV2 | TGTGCCAGCAGTGAAGTAAGGCAGGGGAACCAAGAGACCCAGTACTTC | CASSEVRQGNQETQYF
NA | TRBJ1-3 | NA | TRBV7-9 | TGTGCCAGCAGGGGGGAGGGTATCAGGAAGAACACTGAACCTTTCTTT | CASRGEGIRKNTEPFF
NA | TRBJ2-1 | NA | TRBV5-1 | TGCGCCAGCAGCTTAAGGAACAATGAGCAGTTCTTC | CASSLRNNEQFF
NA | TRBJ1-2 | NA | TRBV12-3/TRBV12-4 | TGTGCCAGCAGTGATCAAGGGGCAAATGGCTACACCTTC | CASSDQGANGYTF
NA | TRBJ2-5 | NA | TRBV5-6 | TGTGCCAGCAGCTTCGGCCAGGCGAGGTGGGAGACCCAGTACTTC | CASSFGQARWETQYF
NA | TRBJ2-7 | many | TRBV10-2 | TGCGCCAGCAGTCACCAGCCTTACGAGCAGTACTTC | CASSHQPYEQYF
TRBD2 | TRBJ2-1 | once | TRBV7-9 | TGTGCCAGCTGTGAGAGCGGGAGGGCCTCCTACAATGAGCAGTTCTTC | CASCESGRASYNEQFF
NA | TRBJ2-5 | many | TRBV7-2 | TGTGCCAGCAGCCCCCAGGGGGGAGAGACCCAGTACTTC | CASSPQGGETQYF
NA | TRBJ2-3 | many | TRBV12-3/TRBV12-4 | TGTGCCAGCAGTTTGGATATCAGTACGCAGTATTTT | CASSLDISTQYF
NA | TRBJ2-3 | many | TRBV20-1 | TGCAGTGCTAGAGATCGGGTTAGTGGCACAGATACGCAGTATTTT | CSARDRVSGTDTQYF
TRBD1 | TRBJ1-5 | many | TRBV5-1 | TGCGCCAGCAGCTTAGGACAGGGGGCTGGGAATCAGCCCCAGCATTTT | CASSLGQGAGNQPQHF
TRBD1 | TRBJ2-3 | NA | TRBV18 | TGTGCCAGCTCACCGACAGGGAGTTGGGATACGCAGTATTTT | CASSPTGSWDTQYF
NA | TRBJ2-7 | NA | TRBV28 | TGTGCCAGCAGTTTGGAGTTTGAGCAGTACTTC | CASSLEFEQYF
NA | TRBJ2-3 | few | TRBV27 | TGTGCCAGCAGTTTAGTGGGGGGTCATGATACGCAGTATTTT | CASSLVGGHDTQYF
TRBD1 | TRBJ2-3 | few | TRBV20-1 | TGCAGTGCTAGAGGGCGACAGGGTAACACAGATACGCAGTATTTT | CSARGRQGNTDTQYF